This T cell receptor beta chain was identified during a study of CD8+ T cells in alopecia areata. Whole-study context: Treated patients took oral tofacitinib at 5 to 10 mg twice daily. Study-wide points: Scalp repertoires also include resident alphabeta T cells from normal skin. Higher clonality than in normal scalp was seen in lesional scalp, especially alopecia totalis/universalis. Between patients, shared TCR sequences were less clear than in mice. This was possibly due in part to HLA diversity in the patient population.

Sequencing templates came from extracted RNA that was reverse transcribed into cDNA. The table came from immunoSEQ multiplex PCR; TCRdb's copy has only in-frame clones and leaves some out. Of about 13,000 clones in the sample, about 50% were seen once. From alopecia areata patients, lesional scalp punch biopsies and peripheral blood were collected. This clone is a singleton in its sample. Its antigen is not identified. One end of the junction does not line up with germline, which may come from a read error. The CDR3 contains 19 residues. Germline CDR1 and CDR2: SGHRS and YFSETQ. The chain has TRBV5-1 and TRBJ1-1; 11 positions agree with TRBD1. The TCR sequence derives from a human donor with alopecia areata. The source material was skin, sampled at week 0. Written as DNA, the CDR3 is TGCGCCAGCAGCCCACAGCCGGACAGGGGGCCGTTAATGAACACTGAAGCTTCCTTT. It encodes CASSPQPDRGPLMNTEASF.